The 11 T cell receptor beta chains in this list originate from one sample, sequenced in a study of cytomegalovirus exposure and HLA in healthy donors. PCR amplification relied on 60 Vbeta primers (plus 13 Jbeta primers). Only in-frame clones appear in the TCRdb table, and some are missing; sequencing was by immunoSEQ multiplex PCR. There are around 140,000 clones in the sample; roughly 71% occur only once, and around 1.3% lies in the top ten. Sequenced input: PBMCs. The source of these receptors is a woman aged 40-49 years in good health and CMV-seronegative.

Turning to this clone: At one end the junction does not follow the germline gene, possibly because of a read error. The chain employs TRBV5-4 and TRBJ1-1; a possible D gene is TRBD1 (5 bases). Germline V gives CDR1 SGHNT, CDR2 YYREEE (reference sequence). CDR3 length equals 12 residues. The CDR3 nucleotides read TGTGCCGGCAGCTTGGCGGGGGTGGAAGCTTTCTTT. Its protein product is CAGSLAGVEAFF.

The chain is built from TRBV4-1 and TRBJ2-5; 7 bases line up with TRBD1. In germline, CDR1 is MGHRA, CDR2 YSYEKL. V lost 1 base to trimming and J lost 4 bases; unmatched junction nucleotides: 6. CDR3 length: 15 residues. CDR3 bases: TGCGCCAGCAGCCAAGTGGGGGACAGCCGAGAGACCCAGTACTTC. This translates into CASSQVGDSRETQYF.

The V and J genes are TRBV7-2 and TRBJ2-1; 14 bases agree with TRBD2. The CDR3 covers 16 residues. The V gene's germline CDR1 is SGHTA and CDR2 FQGNSA. J was trimmed by 10 bases and V by 5 bases; bases with no gene match: 10. Here the CDR3 DNA reads TGTGCCAGCAGCCCGACTAGCGGGGGGGCCTCGCGCGAGCAGTTCTTC. This gives the protein CASSPTSGGASREQFF.

The chain employs TRBV11-3 and TRBJ2-7; D gene uncertain. The CDR3 is 13 residues long. Germline CDR1 reads SGHNT; CDR2 reads YENEEA. V was cut by 5 bases and J by 6 bases, with 14 bases left in between. This CDR3 reads CASSPCLECEQYF. CDR3 nucleotides: TGTGCCAGCAGCCCCTGCCTAGAATGCGAGCAGTACTTC.

This clone was found a few times. This sequence joins TRBV28 and TRBJ2-1, with 10 bases that match TRBD1. Germline assignment: CDR1 MDHEN and CDR2 SYDVKM. Germline trimming cut 8 bases from V and 2 bases from J; bases unmatched to any gene: 6. This CDR3 contains 15 residues. CDR3 DNA sequence: TGTGCCAGCCTTCCCGGGACAGGGGCCTACAATGAGCAGTTCTTC. The encoded protein is CASLPGTGAYNEQFF. Supplemented by reference TRBV28 and TRBJ2-1, the full variable domain reads DVKVTQSSRYLVKRTGEKVFLECVQDMDHENMFWYRQDPGLGLRLIYFSYDVKMKEKGDIPEGYSVSREKKERFSLILESASTNQTSMYLCASLPGTGAYNEQFFGPGTRLTVL.

The chain couples TRBV9 to TRBJ2-1; 11 bases are a match to TRBD2. The CDR3 runs 17 residues. The V segment lost 4 bases and the J segment 5 bases; nucleotides outside the gene matches: 11. Germline V gives CDR1 SGDLS, CDR2 YYNGEE. The DNA of the CDR3 is TGTGCCAGCAGCCCCCGGTATACTAGCGGGGGAGACAATGAGCAGTTCTTC. This sequence encodes CASSPRYTSGGDNEQFF. Using reference TRBV9 and TRBJ2-1 for the parts outside the CDR3, the full variable domain is DSGVTQTPKHLITATGQRVTLRCSPRSGDLSVYWYQQSLDQGLQFLIQYYNGEERAKGNILERFSAQQFPDLHSELNLSSLELGDSALYFCASSPRYTSGGDNEQFFGPGTRLTVL.

The rearrangement links TRBV7-6 to TRBJ2-3; possible D gene TRBD1, 6 bases. The germline V and J ends were trimmed by 3 bases and 4 bases, with 14 bases remaining between them. Per germline, CDR1 SGHVS and CDR2 FNYEAQ. The CDR3 loop spans 15 amino acids. Here the CDR3 DNA reads TGTGCCAGCAGCTTTGGCAGGGGCGGTGCAGATACGCAGTATTTT. Its protein is CASSFGRGGADTQYF.

This chain connects TRBV20-1 to TRBJ1-1, with D possibly matching TRBD1 (5 bases). The ends were cut back, 5 bases at V and 11 bases at J, with 15 bases in the middle. The V gene's germline CDR1 is DFQATT and CDR2 SNEGSKA (reference sequence). The CDR3 runs 11 residues. CDR3 sequence (DNA): TGCAGTGCTTCAGGGCCGGTAACGGCTTTCTTT. This sequence encodes CSASGPVTAFF.

This clone was seen a handful of times. The chain combines TRBV5-4 with TRBJ2-5, with a possible D match to TRBD1 (6 bases). The J call may be wrong; the DNA end is better matched by TRBJ2-7. The CDR3 is 15 residues long. The germline V gene has CDR1 SGHNT and CDR2 YYREEE (reference sequence). Written as DNA, the CDR3 is TGTGCCAGCAGCTTACAACAGGGAGCTACCAACGAGCAGTACTTC. Encoded protein: CASSLQQGATNEQYF.

The CDR3 loop is CASREQGIAAQPQHF. Written as DNA, the CDR3 is TGTGCCAGCAGGGAACAGGGAATAGCAGCTCAGCCCCAGCATTTT. The J gene is TRBJ1-5, the V gene TRBV2; D is perhaps TRBD1 (6 bases). Per germline, CDR1 SNHLY and CDR2 FYNNEI. The length of the CDR3 is 15 residues. V lost 6 bases and J lost 6, with 18 bases in between.

The chain is built from TRBV7-9 and TRBJ1-3; perhaps TRBD1 as D (5 bases). Germline V gene data show CDR1 as SEHNR and CDR2 as FQNEAQ (reference sequence). The V end lost 2 bases, the J end lost 0 bases, and 11 bases lay between the germline ends. The CDR3 extends over 16 amino acids. CDR3: CASSLSQGHSGNTIYF. CDR3 DNA: TGTGCCAGCAGCTTAAGTCAGGGTCACTCTGGAAACACCATATATTTT.